This paragraph reports one T cell receptor beta chain. The sample has other DNA sequences that encode this CDR3 too. Looked up from germline, CDR1 is MRHNA and CDR2 is SNTAGT. The CDR3 runs to 13 residues. V was clipped by 4 bases and J by 5 bases, with 9 bases between them. Sequenced by immunoSEQ multiplex PCR; TCRdb stores in-frame clones only, minus some. The sample holds hundreds of thousands of clones; approximately 79% are singletons and the top ten take 1.5% to 2%. The data were obtained in a study of shared clonotypes between healthy human individuals. Sequencing was performed on memory CD4+ T cells sorted from blood. This sample's subset: CD45RA-negative fraction. This chain joins TRBV6-4 and TRBJ2-1; D is perhaps TRBD2 (5 bases). The origin of this receptor is a woman between 25 and 40 years old in good health. In DNA, the CDR3 is TGTGCCAGCAGTGGCCGGGAAAACAATGAGCAGTTCTTC. This encodes CASSGRENNEQFF.